This T cell receptor beta chain originates from a study of long-term antiretroviral therapy in people with HIV. Worth noting for this clone: Antigen unknown.

The length of the CDR3 is 14 residues. CDR1 is SNHLY and CDR2 is FYNNEI in the germline V gene. The ends were cut back, 3 bases at V and 3 bases at J, with 11 bases in the middle. Sequencing used immunoSEQ v3.0 at survey level. The assay was immunoSEQ multiplex PCR, and TCRdb's table has in-frame clones only and misses some. Of 10,000 to 15,000 clones in the sample, around 82% were seen once. Overall study results and limits: When set beside controls, HIV repertoires had CDR3 length ranges that were narrower.

The material was unsorted PBMCs, obtained 1.3 years after starting antiretroviral therapy. This receptor was obtained from a woman aged 18-35 years with HIV. This rearrangement joins TRBV2 to TRBJ1-1; D gene uncertain. CDR3 in amino acids: CASSEGGRYTEAFF. The CDR3 nucleotides are TGTGCCAGCAGTGAGGGAGGGAGATACACTGAAGCTTTCTTT.